These T cell receptor beta chains were read from a single sample in a study. TCRdb called the RT-PCR reads again in MiXCR, with one record for every CDR3 protein. The repertoire consists of approximately 720,000 distinct CDR3 sequences, with approximately 15% occurring once and the leading ten covering 3.6%. The sample was memory CD4+ T cells from blood. The receptors originated from a female donor in good health, serving as a healthy control. CDR3s leave out the opening cysteine and the closing phenylalanine or tryptophan. Each record gives: CDR3 length, V gene, J gene, clone size, CDR3 protein. Rows may omit the clone size; those that give it use once, few, many or a size class.

len: 11; v_gene: TRBV6-5; j_gene: TRBJ1-5; abundance: many; CDR3aa: ASARAAGQPQH
len: 12; v_gene: TRBV4-2; j_gene: TRBJ2-5; abundance: many; CDR3aa: ASSQDPGQETQY
len: 17; v_gene: TRBV5-1; j_gene: TRBJ2-7; abundance: few; CDR3aa: ASSLGQGGLAGRSYEQY
len: 14; v_gene: TRBV5-1; j_gene: TRBJ2-7; abundance: few; CDR3aa: ASSLDPLGSSYEQY
len: 11; v_gene: TRBV6-1; j_gene: TRBJ1-1; abundance: many; CDR3aa: ASRDAGGIRAF
len: 13; v_gene: TRBV4-3; j_gene: TRBJ1-2; abundance: few; CDR3aa: ASSQDVVGGAGYT
len: 12; v_gene: TRBV28; j_gene: TRBJ2-7; abundance: -; CDR3aa: ASSPEREPYEQY
len: 13; v_gene: TRBV7-9; j_gene: TRBJ2-1; abundance: many; CDR3aa: ASSLSGRASVEQF
len: 14; v_gene: TRBV6-5; j_gene: TRBJ2-5; abundance: -; CDR3aa: ASSYTTSGGQETQY
len: 15; v_gene: TRBV20-1; j_gene: TRBJ1-2; abundance: -; CDR3aa: SARPSGTGKFSHGYT
len: 14; v_gene: TRBV6-1; j_gene: TRBJ1-6; abundance: many; CDR3aa: ASSEEGARYNSPLH
len: 13; v_gene: TRBV24-1; j_gene: TRBJ2-3; abundance: -; CDR3aa: ATSPAGTGRDTQY
len: 11; v_gene: TRBV7-2; j_gene: TRBJ2-3; abundance: many; CDR3aa: ASSLRRRRGGD
len: 12; v_gene: TRBV20-1; j_gene: TRBJ2-7; abundance: few; CDR3aa: SARGPLGAYEQY
len: 11; v_gene: TRBV20-1; j_gene: TRBJ2-7; abundance: -; CDR3aa: SAVRGTTYEQY
len: 13; v_gene: TRBV7-3; j_gene: TRBJ2-3; abundance: -; CDR3aa: ASSEGTWDTDTQY
len: 14; v_gene: TRBV20-1; j_gene: TRBJ2-3; abundance: -; CDR3aa: SARKLAQASTDTQY
len: 13; v_gene: TRBV10-3; j_gene: TRBJ1-1; abundance: many; CDR3aa: AIRGDRAGNTEAF
len: 12; v_gene: TRBV20-1; j_gene: TRBJ2-1; abundance: -; CDR3aa: SGKLAGYYNEQF
len: 11; v_gene: TRBV7-9; j_gene: TRBJ2-7; abundance: -; CDR3aa: ASSSGLAGGQY
len: 13; v_gene: TRBV2; j_gene: TRBJ2-1; abundance: few; CDR3aa: ASSGASGSGNEQF
len: 11; v_gene: TRBV6-4; j_gene: TRBJ1-1; abundance: many; CDR3aa: ASSDSILGEAF
len: 13; v_gene: TRBV6-1; j_gene: TRBJ1-2; abundance: -; CDR3aa: ASRMTGGGHGSYT
len: 11; v_gene: TRBV3-1; j_gene: TRBJ1-2; abundance: -; CDR3aa: ASSQPGGEVYT
len: 14; v_gene: TRBV6-5; j_gene: TRBJ1-3; abundance: many; CDR3aa: ASSYYSGFSGNTIY